This entry is about one TCR beta chain. CDR3 length equals 16 residues. The V end lost 4 bases, the J end lost 7 bases, and 17 bases lay between the germline ends. Germline-derived CDR1 and CDR2 are MGHRA and YSYEKL. This sample is drawn from a study of blood T cell repertoires in COVID-19. Looking at the study overall: Researchers got acute and convalescent COVID-19 samples from the United States, Italy and Spain.

Per the study methods: Nucleated cell counts were estimated from reference gene primer amplification. Produced via immunoSEQ multiplex PCR; TCRdb's table is partial and in-frame only. V and J calls and clone size are copied from that table; D and trimming were computed from the DNA. The table lists more than 250,000 clones, around 87% of them singletons, with about 5% in the top ten. The sequenced sample consisted of PBMCs or T cells enriched from blood (not recorded which). The sequence derives from a young woman who had recovered from COVID-19. The chain joins TRBV4-1 to TRBJ1-6, with D maybe TRBD1 (6 bases). The CDR3 DNA follows: TGCGCCAGCAGCCGCGATCCGACAGGCCTCAATTCACCCCTCCACTTT. Translation gives CASSRDPTGLNSPLHF.